This T cell receptor (beta chain) emerged from a study of blood T cell repertoires in COVID-19 (dated by TCRdb to the early 2020s). Regarding the study in general: Collaborator samples came from the United States, Italy and Spain and covered acute and convalescent phases of COVID-19. The prospective study material was composed of cDNA or gDNA derived from T cells, B-cell-depleted T cells, or PBMCs. The dataset comprised deeply sampled blood TCRbeta repertoires from subjects exposed to, actively infected with, or recovered from COVID-19. A freely available public database, intended as a resource for researchers studying the immune response to SARS-CoV-2, is where the repertoires were released. The samples were drawn from two sources: the first 160 participants of the ongoing ImmuneRACE study, and 1,254 subjects contributed by 6 global collaborators. Nearly every sample came with metadata listing a de-identified subject ID, COVID-19 status, age in years and sex. HLA class I and class II types, where available, came from metadata supplied by the sample provider rather than from assay-based typing.

In the prospective study, participants were roughly 18 to 100 years old, resided in about two dozen geographic areas of the United States, and were enrolled through a virtual design. To assign participants to cohorts, the prospective study relied on clinical history that participants themselves reported in a screening survey and a study questionnaire. Each participant in the prospective study had whole blood, serum and a nasopharyngeal or oropharyngeal swab collected by mobile phlebotomists. Prospective study participants could optionally give additional blood draws and questionnaires over an approximately 2-month period. Blood samples from the prospective study were shipped frozen or at room temperature prior to DNA extraction. General findings and caveats noted by the study authors: Clinical and demographic metadata were provided uncurated, with the amount varying by source and participant.

Turning to this clone: Its antigen is unknown. Per-base quality was not reported, and no clone a single base away is much larger than it.

The immunoSEQ Assay, a bias-controlled multiplex PCR, was used to amplify TCRbeta CDR3 regions from genomic DNA. The authors' analysis ran thus. The number of nucleated cells in each sample was estimated by amplification of reference gene primers within the assay. Sequence reads were collapsed and filtered to measure the absolute abundance of every unique TCRbeta CDR3 rearrangement. For each sample, productive Simpson clonality was calculated as the square root of Simpson's diversity index over productive rearrangements. In its TCRdb copy, this immuneACCESS table keeps in-frame sequences only and misses some clones. Where compared with another copy, unresolved V genes explain less than half of these, and the others have no known cause. V and J calls and clone size follow that table, whereas D and trimming were derived from the DNA. The sample contains roughly 260,000 clones, approximately 90% of them found a single time. The ten biggest clones cover 2% to 3% of the sample.

The sequenced sample consisted of PBMCs or T cells enriched from blood (not recorded which). This TCR was recovered from a woman in her thirties with acute COVID-19.

For the CDR3, the sequence is CASRQGLDSPLHF. The nucleotide sequence is given as TGTGCCAGCAGACAGGGGTTGGATTCACCCCTCCACTTT. This receptor chain uses TRBV4-2 and TRBJ1-6, and 7 bases in between align with TRBD1. V is cut back by 6 bases and J by 8 bases, with 4 bases in the junction unmatched. The CDR3 runs 13 amino acids, cysteine and phenylalanine included. Left in the record is the CDR3 DNA by itself, 39 bases read in frame from the first base. CDR1 and CDR2 (LGHNA, YNFKEQ) derive from the germline V gene.